Sequencing of this TCR beta chain was carried out in a study of early T cells in non-severe SARS-CoV-2 infection. About the study: Sequencing targeted bulk RNA from unsorted whole blood, leaving chains unpaired.

Separate cDNA molecules each had unique molecular identifiers attached to them. A single record per CDR3 protein comes from TCRdb applying MiXCR to the 5' RACE reads. The sample has under 75,000 distinct CDR3 sequences; less than 15% are singletons. There are a few counts of this clonotype. CDR3 size: 14 residues. Trimming took off 4 bases at V and 3 bases at J, with 11 bases between the two ends. CDR1 is MNHEY and CDR2 is SMNVEV in the germline V gene (reference sequence). This sequence originates from an adult who was a healthcare worker with PCR-confirmed SARS-CoV-2 infection or an uninfected control (not recorded which). The J gene is TRBJ2-3, the V gene TRBV27; tentatively, D is TRBD1 (6 bases). Sequencing was done on a sample of whole blood. CDR3 bases: TGTGCCAGCAGTTACAAGGGGGATACAGATACGCAGTATTTT. This translates into CASSYKGDTDTQYF.